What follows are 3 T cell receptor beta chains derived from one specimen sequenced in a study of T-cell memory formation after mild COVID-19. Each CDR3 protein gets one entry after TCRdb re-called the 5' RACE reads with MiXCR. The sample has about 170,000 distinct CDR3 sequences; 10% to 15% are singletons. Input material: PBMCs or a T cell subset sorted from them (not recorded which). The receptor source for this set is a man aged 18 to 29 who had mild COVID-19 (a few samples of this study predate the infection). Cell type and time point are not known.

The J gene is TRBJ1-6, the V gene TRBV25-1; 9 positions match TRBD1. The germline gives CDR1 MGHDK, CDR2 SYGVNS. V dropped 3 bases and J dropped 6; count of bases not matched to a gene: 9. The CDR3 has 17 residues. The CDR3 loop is CASSDLQGAGSNSPLHF. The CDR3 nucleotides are TGTGCCAGCAGTGACCTACAGGGGGCTGGATCTAATTCACCCCTCCACTTT. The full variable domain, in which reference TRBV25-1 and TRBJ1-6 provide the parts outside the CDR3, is EADIYQTPRYLVIGTGKKITLECSQTMGHDKMYWYQQDPGMELHLIHYSYGVNSTEKGDLSSESTVSRIRTEHFPLTLESARPSHTSQYLCASSDLQGAGSNSPLHFGNGTRLTVT.

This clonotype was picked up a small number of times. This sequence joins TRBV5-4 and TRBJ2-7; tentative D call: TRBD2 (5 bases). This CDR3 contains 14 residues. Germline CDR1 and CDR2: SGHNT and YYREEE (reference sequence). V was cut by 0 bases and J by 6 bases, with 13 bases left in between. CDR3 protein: CASSLADEGGEQYF. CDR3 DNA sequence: TGTGCCAGCAGCTTGGCCGACGAGGGCGGCGAGCAGTACTTC.

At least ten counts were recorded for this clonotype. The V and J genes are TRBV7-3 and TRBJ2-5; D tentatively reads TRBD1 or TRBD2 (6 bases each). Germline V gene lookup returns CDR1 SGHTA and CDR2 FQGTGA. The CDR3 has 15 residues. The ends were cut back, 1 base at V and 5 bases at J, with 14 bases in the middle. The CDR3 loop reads CASSLKGGRWETQYF. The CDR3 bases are TGTGCCAGCAGCTTAAAGGGGGGCCGATGGGAGACCCAGTACTTC.